The 20 T cell receptor beta chains listed next were all sequenced from one sample in a study of identifying expanded T cells in peripheral blood. Profiled with immunoSEQ multiplex PCR; TCRdb holds only in-frame clones, not every one. Of about 91,000 clones listed, around nine tenths were seen once; the top ten hold about 4%. The sequencing input was blood. Receptors originate from a person between 18 and 75 years old in good health.

The chain recombines TRBV10-3 with TRBJ1-1; TRBD1 agrees at 7 bases. The V gene end was trimmed by 2 bases and the J gene end by 3 bases; junction bases not matched to a gene: 9. Germline V gene lookup returns CDR1 ENHRY and CDR2 SYGVKD. The CDR3 has 16 amino acids. The CDR3 protein is CAISEPGGAKDTEAFF. The CDR3 nucleotides are TGTGCCATCAGTGAGCCAGGGGGTGCGAAGGACACTGAAGCTTTCTTT.

V and J are TRBV25-1 and TRBJ1-4; 8 nucleotides match TRBD1. This CDR3 has 15 amino acids. Germline V gene data show CDR1 as MGHDK and CDR2 as SYGVNS. V dropped 5 bases and J dropped 2; count of bases not matched to a gene: 4. The CDR3 reads CASSLSGGTNEKLFF. CDR3 DNA: TGTGCCAGCAGTCTCTCAGGGGGCACTAATGAAAAACTGTTTTTT. Supplemented by reference TRBV25-1 and TRBJ1-4, the full variable domain reads EADIYQTPRYLVIGTGKKITLECSQTMGHDKMYWYQQDPGMELHLIHYSYGVNSTEKGDLSSESTVSRIRTEHFPLTLESARPSHTSQYLCASSLSGGTNEKLFFGSGTQLSVL.

This rearrangement joins TRBV28 to TRBJ1-1; maybe TRBD1 (6 bases). The germline V gene encodes CDR1 MDHEN and CDR2 SYDVKM. The CDR3 covers 11 residues. Trimming took 8 bases from V and 6 from J, leaving 10 bases between them. The CDR3 sequence is CASFEGAEAFF. The CDR3 DNA reads TGTGCCAGCTTTGAGGGGGCTGAAGCTTTCTTT.

This clone occurred once. This chain connects TRBV7-9 to TRBJ2-7, with 13 bases lining up with TRBD2. This CDR3 contains 15 residues. Germline CDR1 is SEHNR and CDR2 is FQNEAQ (reference sequence). Trimming took 3 bases from V and 4 from J; bases not matched to a gene: 3. DNA of the CDR3: TGTGCCAGCAGCTTCCGGACTAGCGGGAGATACGAGCAGTACTTC. It encodes CASSFRTSGRYEQYF. The entire variable domain, with the rest obtained from reference TRBV7-9 and TRBJ2-7, is as follows: DTGVSQNPRHKITKRGQNVTFRCDPISEHNRLYWYRQTLGQGPEFLTYFQNEAQLEKSRLLSDRFSAERPKGSFSTLEIQRTEQGDSAMYLCASSFRTSGRYEQYFGPGTRLTVT.

The chain joins TRBV10-2 to TRBJ1-1; no clear D. The CDR3 is made up of 12 amino acids. The germline gives CDR1 WSHSY, CDR2 SAAADI. Between the trimmed V and J ends, which lost 6 bases and 8 bases, there was a span of 13 bases. The DNA for the CDR3 is TGCGCCAGCAGCAGAGGCGAGTACGAAGCTTTCTTT. This encodes CASSRGEYEAFF.

This chain links TRBV7-2 with TRBJ1-5; D call uncertain. Trimming cost V 2 bases and J 1 base, with 9 bases left between them. Germline assignment: CDR1 SGHTA and CDR2 FQGNSA. CDR3 size: 15 residues. The CDR3 loop is CASSLLTGSNQPQHF. Written as DNA, the CDR3 is TGTGCCAGCAGCTTATTAACCGGAAGCAATCAGCCCCAGCATTTT.

The chain combines TRBV28 with TRBJ1-5; D call uncertain. CDR3 length: 15 amino acids. Germline V CDR1 and CDR2: MDHEN, SYDVKM. The V end lost 7 bases, the J end lost 2 bases, and 15 bases lay between the germline ends. CDR3 region: CASTKLQAGNQPQHF. CDR3 DNA sequence: TGTGCCAGCACCAAACTCCAGGCGGGCAATCAGCCCCAGCATTTT.

This chain joins TRBV7-2 and TRBJ1-1; D unresolved. V was clipped by 1 base and J by 0 bases, with 9 bases between them. The CDR3 totals 15 residues. The germline V gene encodes CDR1 SGHTA and CDR2 FQGNSA. The CDR3 protein is CASSLVGNMNTEAFF. CDR3 DNA sequence: TGTGCCAGCAGCTTAGTAGGGAACATGAACACTGAAGCTTTCTTT. Using reference TRBV7-2 and TRBJ1-1 for the parts outside the CDR3, the full variable domain is GAGVSQSPSNKVTEKGKDVELRCDPISGHTALYWYRQSLGQGLEFLIYFQGNSAPDKSGLPSDRFSAERTGGSVSTLTIQRTQQEDSAVYLCASSLVGNMNTEAFFGQGTRLTVV.

The chain is built from TRBV19 and TRBJ1-2, with D hard to call. Trimming pared 1 base from V and 3 bases from J, leaving 12 bases between. The CDR3 is made up of 15 amino acids. CDR1 is LNHDA and CDR2 is SQIVND in the germline V gene (reference sequence). CDR3: CASSIVITGDYGYTF. Written as DNA, the CDR3 is TGTGCCAGTAGTATAGTTATAACCGGCGACTATGGCTACACCTTC.

The rearrangement links TRBV10-3 to TRBJ1-5; unclear D gene. V gave up 0 bases and J gave up 6 bases, with 6 bases separating them. The V gene's germline CDR1 is ENHRY and CDR2 SYGVKD. The CDR3 extends over 13 amino acids. The CDR3 coding sequence is TGTGCCATCAGTGAGTCGAGGGCTCAGCCCCAGCATTTT. Translated, it gives CAISESRAQPQHF.

J is TRBJ2-7 and V is TRBV7-2; TRBD2 aligns across 8 bases. The V gene's germline CDR1 is SGHTA and CDR2 FQGNSA. This CDR3 region has 15 residues. After removal of 0 bases from V and 4 bases from J, the junction contained 5 bases not matched to a gene. This chain's CDR3 is CASSLAGRGVYEQYF. Written as DNA, the CDR3 is TGTGCCAGCAGCTTAGCCGGGAGGGGAGTATACGAGCAGTACTTC.

V gene TRBV6-6 combines with J gene TRBJ2-1, with 10 bases fitting TRBD2. J was trimmed by 9 bases and V by 4 bases; bases with no gene match: 12. Germline V lookup: CDR1 MNHNY, CDR2 SVGAGI (reference sequence). This CDR3 comprises 16 residues. CDR3 DNA: TGTGCCAGCAGTTGGATCAGCGGGAGGGGTACAACTGAGCAGTTCTTC. This encodes CASSWISGRGTTEQFF.

The chain combines TRBV7-3 with TRBJ2-1; 9 bases match TRBD1. Germline V gives CDR1 SGHTA, CDR2 FQGTGA. Trimming took 3 bases from V and 6 from J; bases not matched to a gene: 9. This CDR3 spans 16 amino acids. CDR3 in amino acids: CASSFLPKTGGNEQFF. Here the CDR3 DNA reads TGTGCCAGCAGCTTCCTACCCAAGACAGGGGGCAATGAGCAGTTCTTC.

The CDR3 region is CASSGTSGGSDEQFF. The CDR3 DNA sequence: TGTGCCAGCAGTGGCACTAGCGGGGGAAGTGATGAGCAGTTCTTC. This chain connects TRBV6-4 to TRBJ2-1; 11 bases are shared with TRBD2. The ends lost 4 bases at V and 8 bases at J; junction bases unmatched: 7. In germline, CDR1 is MRHNA, CDR2 SNTAGT. The CDR3 is made up of 15 amino acids.

The chain carries TRBV28 and TRBJ1-6; TRBD1 is a possible D gene (6 bases). V lost 6 bases, J lost 9 bases, and 18 bases lay in between. Per germline, CDR1 MDHEN and CDR2 SYDVKM. The CDR3 totals 15 residues. CDR3 protein: CASSLQGYDSSPLHF. The CDR3 nucleotides are TGTGCCAGCAGCCTGCAGGGGTATGATTCTTCACCCCTCCACTTT.

This clone was observed a handful of times. The gene calls are TRBV7-7 and TRBJ1-3, with D unresolved. Between the trimmed V and J ends, which lost 6 bases and 3 bases, there was a span of 9 bases. Germline V gives CDR1 SSHAT, CDR2 FNYEAQ (reference sequence). The CDR3 loop spans 13 amino acids. CDR3 nucleotides: TGTGCCAGCAGTTCGGGATTTGGAAACACCATATATTTT. Its translation: CASSSGFGNTIYF.

The CDR3 spells CAWSRGASYEQYF. The CDR3 DNA follows: TGTGCCTGGAGTAGGGGGGCCTCCTACGAGCAGTACTTC. This sequence joins TRBV30 and TRBJ2-7, with D perhaps given as TRBD1 or TRBD2 (6 bases each). The CDR3 length is 13 residues. The germline V gene encodes CDR1 GTSNPN and CDR2 SVGIG (reference sequence). V was cut by 2 bases and J by 0 bases, with 8 bases left in between. The full variable domain, its missing parts supplied by reference TRBV30 and TRBJ2-7, is SQTIHQWPATLVQPVGSPLSLECTVEGTSNPNLYWYRQAAGRGLQLLFYSVGIGQISSEVPQNLSASRPQDRQFILSSKKLLLSDSGFYLCAWSRGASYEQYFGPGTRLTVT.

This chain uses TRBV19 with TRBJ2-7; D might be TRBD1 or TRBD2, each matching 6 bases. CDR1 LNHDA and CDR2 SQIVND come from the germline V gene (reference sequence). This CDR3 has 13 residues. V dropped 9 bases and J dropped 2 bases, with 14 bases sitting between them. The CDR3 reads CASSSGGPYEQYF. Here the CDR3 DNA reads TGTGCCAGCTCCAGTGGGGGGCCCTACGAGCAGTACTTC.

The chain carries TRBV4-1 and TRBJ2-1; 9 bases agree with TRBD1. V lost 3 bases to trimming and J lost 7 bases; unmatched junction nucleotides: 10. The CDR3 is 16 residues long. Germline CDR1 is MGHRA and CDR2 is YSYEKL. In DNA form, the CDR3 reads TGCGCCAGCAGCCATAGCCCCGGGACAGGGAGGAATGAGCAGTTCTTC. This codes for CASSHSPGTGRNEQFF.

J is TRBJ2-7 and V is TRBV5-5; 8 bases align to TRBD1. Germline lookup yields CDR1 SGHKS and CDR2 YYEKEE (reference sequence). There are 14 residues in the CDR3. J was trimmed by 3 bases and V by 7 bases; bases with no gene match: 9. CDR3 residues: CASGMRDRSYEQYF. DNA of the CDR3: TGTGCCAGCGGAATGCGGGACAGGAGCTACGAGCAGTACTTC.